This T cell receptor (beta chain) was sequenced for a study of beta chain features in type 1 diabetes. Findings and limits, study-wide: These data did not resolve whether HLA type affects TCRB rearrangement. Type 1 diabetes patients had moderately but significantly shorter TCRB CDR3s in all four CD4+ subsets. Among patients, naive, central memory and Treg TCRB repertoires appeared more similar than among healthy donors.

CD45RO/CCR7/CD25/CD127/CD95/CD27 separated CD4+ naive, central memory, regulatory and stem cell-like memory cells by sorting. About this clone: Its antigen is as yet unknown.

The germline gives CDR1 SGHVS, CDR2 FNYEAQ. J gave up 0 bases and V 5 bases, and 3 bases lay outside the gene matches. The CDR3 is made up of 15 amino acids. Isolated RNA was reverse transcribed in full, so expressed TCRB transcripts were sequenced. Libraries were prepared by immunoSEQ multiplex PCR; TCRdb keeps only in-frame clonotypes and omits some of them. Of 120,000 to 150,000 clones in the sample, under 11% are singletons; the top ten hold less than 1.5%. Sequenced input: naive CD4+ T cells from blood. This receptor was taken from a young man in good health. V and J are TRBV7-6 and TRBJ1-4, with 7 bases identical to TRBD1. The CDR3 loop is CASSVTGATNEKLFF. The DNA for the CDR3 is TGTGCCAGCAGCGTAACAGGGGCAACTAATGAAAAACTGTTTTTT. The whole variable domain, remainder taken from reference TRBV7-6 and TRBJ1-4, is GAGVSQSPRYKVTKRGQDVALRCDPISGHVSLYWYRQALGQGPEFLTYFNYEAQQDKSGLPNDRFSAERPEGSISTLTIQRTEQRDSAMYRCASSVTGATNEKLFFGSGTQLSVL.